This TCR beta chain comes out of a study of vaccination effects on CD4 cells after COVID-19. Study as a whole: Median timing of post-vaccine samples was 72 days after the second dose.

This CDR3 is built from 12 residues. From germline, CDR1 is KGHSH and CDR2 LQKENI. Trimming stripped 4 bases from V and 11 bases from J, with 14 bases between. TCRdb keeps only in-frame clones here, not all; method: immunoSEQ multiplex PCR. The sample has around 30,000 clones; 74% are singletons. As concerns this clone: The antigen is undetermined.

Viral peptide pools were used in the ViraFEST assay to expand antigen-specific CD4+ T cells, and sequencing came afterward. Researchers isolated CD4+ T cells once approximately ten days of culture had elapsed. Everyone in the study got two shots of either the BNT162b2 or mRNA-1273 vaccine. They grew approximately 2.1 million PBMC in each well, adding around 10 IU/ml IL-2 and approximately 9.2 ug/ml peptides. Days 3 and 7 saw half the medium replaced with IL-2 medium. Points from the study as a whole: Infection-derived and vaccine-derived clones contracted markedly late after vaccination.

The chain recombines TRBV18 with TRBJ1-1; possible D gene TRBD1, 5 bases. Material: CD4+ T cells from PBMCs cultured with HCoV-OC43 spike peptides, obtained after COVID-19 vaccination. Indicated subset: HCoV-OC43 spike overlapping peptide pool stimulation. The sequence was collected from a human donor who received a COVID-19 vaccine. The CDR3 nucleotides read TGTGCCAGCTCACGCCAACAGGAGGAGGCTTTCTTT. The encoded protein is CASSRQQEEAFF.